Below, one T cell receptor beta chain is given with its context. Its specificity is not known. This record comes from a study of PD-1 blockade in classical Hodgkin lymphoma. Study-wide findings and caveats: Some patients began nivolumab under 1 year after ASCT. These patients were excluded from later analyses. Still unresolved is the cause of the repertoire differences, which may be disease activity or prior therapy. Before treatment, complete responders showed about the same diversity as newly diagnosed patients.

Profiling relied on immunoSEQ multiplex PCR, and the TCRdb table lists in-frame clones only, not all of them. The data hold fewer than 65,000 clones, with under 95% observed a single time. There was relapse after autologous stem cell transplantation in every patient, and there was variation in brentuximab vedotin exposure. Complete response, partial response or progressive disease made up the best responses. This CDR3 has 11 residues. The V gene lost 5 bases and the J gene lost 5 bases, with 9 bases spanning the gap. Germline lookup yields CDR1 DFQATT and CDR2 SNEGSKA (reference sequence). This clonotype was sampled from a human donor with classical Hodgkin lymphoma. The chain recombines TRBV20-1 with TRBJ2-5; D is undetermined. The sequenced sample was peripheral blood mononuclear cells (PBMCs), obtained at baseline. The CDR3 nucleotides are TGCAGTGCTCCACCAATCGAGACCCAGTACTTC. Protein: CSAPPIETQYF.